Below, one TCR beta chain is given with its context. Its antigen remains unidentified. TCRdb's table, derived via immunoSEQ multiplex PCR, lists solely in-frame clones and lacks some. This sample yields about 92,000 clones, of which less than 90% are seen a single time; roughly 17% belongs to the top ten. The data are from a study of graft-versus-host responses after intestinal transplantation. Study at large: Multivisceral, liver-intestinal, or isolated intestinal transplants were received by the recipients. Anti-thymocyte globulin induction was given to all recipients, followed by tacrolimus and steroids for about 3 years.

Regarding the study as a whole: Recipient marrow contained GvH clones, some of which appeared first in ileum or blood.

The source material was unstimulated CD8+ T cells sorted from spleen or lymph node cells, sampled before intestinal transplant. The sequence was obtained from a human donor who received an intestinal transplant.

In DNA, the CDR3 is TGTGCCAGCAGCTTTATATTGGGACAGGGAAACAACGAGCAGTACTTC. This translates into CASSFILGQGNNEQYF. The chain combines TRBV11-2 with TRBJ2-7; 9 nucleotides align to TRBD1. V lost 3 bases and J lost 5; bases outside the gene matches: 11. The CDR3 spans 16 residues. Germline CDR1 reads SGHAT; CDR2 reads FQNNGV. Full variable domain (missing parts from reference TRBV11-2 and TRBJ2-7): EAGVAQSPRYKIIEKRQSVAFWCNPISGHATLYWYQQILGQGPKLLIQFQNNGVVDDSQLPKDRFSAERLKGVDSTLKIQPAKLEDSAVYLCASSFILGQGNNEQYFGPGTRLTVT.